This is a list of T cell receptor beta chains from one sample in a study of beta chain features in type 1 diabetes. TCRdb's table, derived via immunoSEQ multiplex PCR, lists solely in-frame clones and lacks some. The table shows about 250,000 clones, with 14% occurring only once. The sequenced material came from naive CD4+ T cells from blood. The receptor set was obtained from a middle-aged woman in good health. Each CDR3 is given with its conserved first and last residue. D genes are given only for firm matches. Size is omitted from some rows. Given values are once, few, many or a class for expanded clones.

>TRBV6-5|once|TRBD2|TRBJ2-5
CASSYSFAGGRETRYF
TGTGCCAGCAGTTACTCCTTTGCGGGGGGGCGCGAGACCCGGTACTTC
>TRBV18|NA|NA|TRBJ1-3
CASSPRSLDSGNTIYF
TGTGCCAGCTCACCTAGGAGCTTAGACTCTGGAAACACCATATATTTT
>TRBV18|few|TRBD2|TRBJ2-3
CASSPLPSGGINTQYF
TGTGCCAGCTCACCTTTACCATCGGGGGGAATAAATACGCAGTATTTT
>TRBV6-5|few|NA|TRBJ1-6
CASSYSRGRDSPLHF
TGTGCCAGCAGTTACTCGCGGGGTCGGGATTCACCCCTCCACTTT
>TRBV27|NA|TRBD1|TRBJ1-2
CASSRDRGWGGYTF
TGTGCCAGCAGTCGGGACAGGGGTTGGGGTGGCTACACCTTC
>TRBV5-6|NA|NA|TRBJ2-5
CASSFGQTQETRYF
TGTGCCAGCAGCTTTGGACAGACTCAAGAGACCCGGTACTTC
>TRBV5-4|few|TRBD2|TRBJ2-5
CASSSLAGETQYF
TGTGCCAGCAGCTCCCTAGCGGGGGAGACCCAGTACTTC
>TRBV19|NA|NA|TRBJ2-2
CASSPVLSPRTGELFF
TGTGCCAGTAGTCCCGTGTTGAGCCCCCGCACCGGGGAGCTGTTTTTT
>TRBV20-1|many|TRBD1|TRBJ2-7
CSASTGNEQYF
TGCAGTGCATCGACAGGGAACGAGCAGTACTTC
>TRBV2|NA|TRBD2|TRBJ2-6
CASRAGTSDAGANVLTF
TGTGCCAGCAGGGCCGGGACTAGCGATGCTGGGGCCAACGTCCTGACTTTC
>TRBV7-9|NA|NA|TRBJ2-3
CASSFTGGDPDTQYF
TGTGCCAGCAGCTTCACCGGGGGTGACCCAGATACGCAGTATTTT
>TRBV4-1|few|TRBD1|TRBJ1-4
CASSQVGTGWEKLFF
TGCGCCAGCAGCCAAGTGGGGACAGGTTGGGAAAAACTGTTTTTT
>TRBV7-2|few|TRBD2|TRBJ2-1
CASSPRTSGVPYNEQFF
TGTGCCAGCAGCCCACGGACTAGCGGGGTCCCCTACAATGAGCAGTTCTTC
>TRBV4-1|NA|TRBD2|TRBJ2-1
CASSQVELARGEQFF
TGCGCCAGCAGCCAAGTAGAACTAGCGCGGGGTGAGCAGTTCTTC
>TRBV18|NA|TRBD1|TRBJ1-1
CASSPSLTGMNTEAFF
TGTGCCAGCTCACCATCACTGACAGGGATGAACACTGAAGCTTTCTTT
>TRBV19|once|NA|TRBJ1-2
CASRVYEKPGGGYTF
TGTGCCAGTAGGGTTTATGAGAAACCGGGAGGTGGCTACACCTTC
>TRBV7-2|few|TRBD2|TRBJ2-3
CASSVWGRAGGPTDTQYF
TGTGCCAGCAGCGTATGGGGAAGAGCGGGGGGGCCGACAGATACGCAGTATTTT
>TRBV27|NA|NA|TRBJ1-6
CASSPKRPSSYNSPLHF
TGTGCCAGCAGTCCGAAGCGGCCGAGCTCCTATAATTCACCCCTCCACTTT
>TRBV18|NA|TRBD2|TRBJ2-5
CASSPPSGDPETQYF
TGTGCCAGCTCACCACCGAGCGGGGATCCCGAGACCCAGTACTTC
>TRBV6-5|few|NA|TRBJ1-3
CASSYGRDSGNTIYF
TGTGCCAGCAGTTACGGCCGGGACTCTGGAAACACCATATATTTT
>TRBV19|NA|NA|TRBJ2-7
CASSTLSPPYEQYF
TGTGCCAGTAGTACGCTGAGCCCACCCTACGAGCAGTACTTC
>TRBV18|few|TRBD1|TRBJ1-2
CASSLNGQGISYGYTF
TGTGCCAGCTCACTAAACGGACAGGGTATTTCCTATGGCTACACCTTC
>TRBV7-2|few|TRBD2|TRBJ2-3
CASSPRRTAGGSTDTQYF
TGTGCCAGCAGCCCGCGCAGGACAGCGGGGGGCTCCACAGATACGCAGTATTTT
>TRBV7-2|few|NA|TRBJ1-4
CASSFTGGEKLFF
TGTGCCAGCAGCTTCACGGGTGGCGAAAAACTGTTTTTT
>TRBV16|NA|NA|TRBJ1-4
CASSREINGEKLFF
TGTGCCAGCAGCCGCGAAATAAACGGGGAAAAACTGTTTTTT
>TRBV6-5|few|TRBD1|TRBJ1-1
CASSVGTVNTEAFF
TGTGCCAGCAGTGTCGGGACAGTGAACACTGAAGCTTTCTTT
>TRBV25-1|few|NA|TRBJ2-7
CASSEWSAPLRRQYF
TGTGCCAGCAGTGAATGGAGCGCTCCTCTACGACGGCAGTACTTC
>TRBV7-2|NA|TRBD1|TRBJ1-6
CASSSPGQGFSPLHF
TGTGCCAGCAGCTCTCCGGGACAGGGATTCTCACCCCTCCACTTT
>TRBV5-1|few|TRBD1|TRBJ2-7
CASSLGATGTEQYF
TGCGCCAGCAGCCTGGGGGCGACAGGGACCGAGCAGTACTTC
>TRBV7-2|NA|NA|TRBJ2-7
CASSSGSRYEQYF
TGTGCCAGCAGCTCAGGGTCTCGGTACGAGCAGTACTTC